Following are 32 T cell receptor beta chains from one sample sequenced in a study of T cell clonality in common variable immunodeficiency. Data came from immunoSEQ multiplex PCR; TCRdb stores just in-frame clones and leaves some out. This sample carries more than 65,000 clones, none of them present only once. Sample: peripheral blood mononuclear cells. Source of these receptors: a person between 18 and 75 years old in good health.

This clone was recorded many times. The read halts 3 residues ahead of the CDR3 end, with the missing end drawn from the germline J gene. The rearrangement joins TRBV5-4 to TRBJ1-1; possibly TRBD1 for D (5 bases). This CDR3 comprises 14 residues. V was pared by 0 bases and J by 3 bases, with 9 bases between. CDR1 SGHNT and CDR2 YYREEE come from the germline V gene (reference sequence). CDR3 amino acids: CASSLAGRDTEAFF. The CDR3 DNA, read in part, is TGTGCCAGCAGCTTGGCCGGCAGGGACACTGAA.

In its sample, this clone was seen a few times. The read ends 3 residues early relative to the CDR3; the germline J gene fills the gap. This chain uses TRBV7-9 with TRBJ2-5; TRBD2 agrees at 10 bases. The V gene's germline CDR1 is SEHNR and CDR2 FQNEAQ (reference sequence). V lost 5 bases to trimming and J lost 0 bases; unmatched junction nucleotides: 3. CDR3 size: 15 residues. CDR3 loop: CASSDGLADQETQYF. The DNA read from the CDR3 is TGTGCCAGCAGCGACGGACTAGCGGACCAAGAGACC.

The table lists this clone with many counts. The sequence runs out 3 residues before the end of the CDR3; the remainder is reconstructed from the germline J gene. This chain joins TRBV10-3 and TRBJ2-2; 7 bases are a match to TRBD1. The CDR3 contains 15 residues. Germline-derived CDR1 and CDR2 are ENHRY and SYGVKD. Germline trimming cut 5 bases from V and 0 bases from J; bases unmatched to any gene: 3. This chain's CDR3 is CAISSGTANTGELFF. The CDR3 bases that were read are TGTGCCATCAGTTCCGGGACAGCGAACACCGGGGAG.

The sample holds many counts of this clone. The read ends 3 residues shy of where the CDR3 ends; the end is completed using the germline J gene. The chain has TRBV7-3 and TRBJ2-2, with D possibly matching TRBD1 (5 bases). Germline loops: CDR1 SGHTA, CDR2 FQGTGA. V lost 5 bases and J lost 8, with 21 bases in between. This CDR3 spans 16 amino acids. The part of the CDR3 DNA that was read is TGTGCCAGCAGCCCCCGGCCGACTGGGGCTATGGGGGAG. It is translated as CASSPRPTGAMGE. The CDR3, in full, reads CASSPRPTGAMGELFF.

This clone has a count of ten or more. The read terminates 3 residues ahead of where the CDR3 ends, so the germline J gene completes it. The chain links TRBV4-1 to TRBJ2-7, with TRBD1 matching 9 bases. The ends lost 3 bases at V and 5 bases at J; junction bases unmatched: 11. CDR3 length equals 16 residues. Germline assignment: CDR1 MGHRA and CDR2 YSYEKL. Incomplete CDR3 DNA: TGCGCCAGCAGCCACGGCACAGGGGGCGCGACAAACGAG. It translates to CASSHGTGGATNE. The full-length CDR3 reads as CASSHGTGGATNEQYF.

This clone showed up many times. The read stops 3 residues short of the end of the CDR3; the missing end is completed from the germline J gene. The V and J genes are TRBV20-1 and TRBJ2-1; 11 nucleotides agree with TRBD2. Germline CDR1 is DFQATT and CDR2 is SNEGSKA (reference sequence). J was trimmed by 4 bases and V by 0 bases; bases with no gene match: 5. This CDR3 comprises 16 residues. The sequenced part of the CDR3 DNA is TGCAGTGCTAGAGATAGTTGGACTAGCGGGTACAATGAG. Amino acid sequence: CSARDSWTSGYNE. In full, the CDR3 reads CSARDSWTSGYNEQFF.

With regard to this clone: The read comes to an end 3 residues before the CDR3 does, leaving the germline J gene to fill in the end. This chain links TRBV11-3 with TRBJ2-7; 11 bases match TRBD1. Per the germline V gene, CDR1 is SGHNT and CDR2 is YENEEA. The CDR3 has 15 residues. V was clipped by 5 bases and J by 5 bases; unmatched bases: 8. This chain's CDR3 is CASSIGQGALNEQYF. The covered CDR3 bases are TGTGCCAGCAGCATCGGACAGGGGGCTCTCAACGAG.

This clone occurred many times. Sequencing ends 3 residues short of the CDR3 end; the germline J gene provides the rest. The chain links TRBV18 to TRBJ1-1; 11 nucleotides line up with TRBD1. The CDR3 sequence is 17 residues long. Germline CDR1 and CDR2: KGHSH and LQKENI. The V gene end was trimmed by 1 base and the J gene end by 5 bases; junction bases not matched to a gene: 9. CDR3 loop: CASSPRRTGGVGTEAFF. Partial CDR3 DNA: TGTGCCAGCTCACCACGCAGGACAGGGGGCGTCGGGACTGAA.

This clone was recorded at least ten times. The read terminates 3 residues before the CDR3 end, so the remaining end is supplied by the germline J gene. The chain is built from TRBV7-2 and TRBJ2-1, with TRBD2 matching over 8 bases. The CDR3 is made up of 14 amino acids. V was clipped by 5 bases and J by 4 bases; unmatched bases: 4. Per the germline V gene, CDR1 is SGHTA and CDR2 is FQGNSA. The part of the CDR3 DNA that was read is TGTGCCAGCAGCCTTAGCGGGGTTTACAATGAG. This encodes CASSLSGVYNE. The CDR3 in its entirety is CASSLSGVYNEQFF.

This clone was picked up many times. Read sequence stops 3 residues before the CDR3 end, and the germline J gene provides the missing end. The rearrangement uses TRBV20-1 and TRBJ2-3; 11 bases are a match to TRBD2. Germline V gives CDR1 DFQATT, CDR2 SNEGSKA (reference sequence). The CDR3 is made up of 15 amino acids. V was clipped by 2 bases and J by 4 bases; unmatched bases: 5. This chain's CDR3 is CSARTLAGGADTQYF. The covered CDR3 bases are TGCAGTGCTAGAACTCTAGCGGGAGGCGCAGATACG.

This clone has at least ten counts. The CDR3 end lies 3 residues beyond the end of the read and is filled in from the germline J gene. The gene calls are TRBV11-2 and TRBJ2-7, with 10 bases fitting TRBD2. Germline values: CDR1 SGHAT, CDR2 FQNNGV. Trimming at V came to 3 bases and at J to 5 bases, leaving 7 bases not matched to a gene. The CDR3 totals 15 residues. This chain's CDR3 is CASSLGLAGVHEQYF. The DNA read from the CDR3 is TGTGCCAGCAGCTTGGGGCTAGCGGGAGTCCACGAG.

This clone was seen at least ten times. Read sequence stops 3 residues before the CDR3 end, and the germline J gene provides the missing end. This chain uses TRBV28 with TRBJ2-7; D is ambiguous. CDR1 and CDR2 (germline): MDHEN, SYDVKM. Trimming took 6 bases from V and 5 from J, leaving 17 bases between them. This CDR3 contains 14 residues. CDR3 DNA (partial): TGTGCCAGCAGCACCCCGTTCGGTTTGGACGAG. The encoded protein is CASSTPFGLDE. The complete CDR3 sequence is CASSTPFGLDEQYF. Variable domain in full (rest from reference TRBV28 and TRBJ2-7): DVKVTQSSRYLVKRTGEKVFLECVQDMDHENMFWYRQDPGLGLRLIYFSYDVKMKEKGDIPEGYSVSREKKERFSLILESASTNQTSMYLCASSTPFGLDEQYFGPGTRLTVT.

This clone has ten or more counts. The read terminates 3 residues before the CDR3 end, so the remaining end is supplied by the germline J gene. The rearrangement joins TRBV2 to TRBJ2-7; D is unresolved. CDR1 is SNHLY, CDR2 FYNNEI, per germline. Trimming took off 7 bases at V and 4 bases at J, with 11 bases between the two ends. CDR3 length: 12 residues. Incomplete CDR3 DNA: TGTGCCAGCACATCACAGATGTACGAG. This translates into CASTSQMYE. The CDR3 in its entirety is CASTSQMYEQYF.

This clone appeared a few times. The read stops 3 residues short of the end of the CDR3; the missing end is completed from the germline J gene. The V call is TRBV5-6, the J call TRBJ1-1; D possibly corresponds to TRBD1 (5 bases). The CDR3 length is 11 residues. Per the germline V gene, CDR1 is SGHDT and CDR2 is YYEEEE. CDR3 sequence: CASSFREEAFF. The sequenced part of the CDR3 DNA is TGTGCCAGCAGCTTCAGGGAGGAA.

This clone was counted many times. The CDR3 DNA, read in part, is TGCGCCACAAACGAGGGGGTTCGGGTGTATAACACCGGGGAG. Residues: CATNEGVRVYNTGE. In full, the CDR3 is CATNEGVRVYNTGELFF. V and J are TRBV5-1 and TRBJ2-2; weak D call: TRBD1 (6 bases). Read data end 3 residues before the CDR3 end; the end is taken from the germline J gene. The V gene lost 9 bases and the J gene lost 2 bases, with 23 bases spanning the gap. CDR1 is SGHRS and CDR2 is YFSETQ in the germline V gene. The length of the CDR3 is 17 residues. The whole variable domain, remainder taken from reference TRBV5-1 and TRBJ2-2, is KAGVTQTPRYLIKTRGQQVTLSCSPISGHRSVSWYQQTPGQGLQFLFEYFSETQRNKGNFPGRFSGRQFSNSRSEMNVSTLELGDSALYLCATNEGVRVYNTGELFFGEGSRLTVL.

This clone was seen more than once but under ten times. A much larger clone lies one base from this, so it may be a read error. The CDR3 goes on 3 residues after the read ends, and that part is filled in from the germline J gene. The chain couples TRBV6-2 or TRBV6-3 to TRBJ2-1; 8 bases match TRBD2. V lost 4 bases and J lost 3; bases outside the gene matches: 5. CDR1 and CDR2 (germline): MNHEY, SVGEGT. The CDR3 extends over 15 amino acids. The CDR3 is CASSLWLAGYNEQFF. The CDR3 bases that were read are TGTGCCAGCAGTTTGTGGCTAGCGGGCTACAATGAG.

Details on this clone: Coverage ceases 3 residues before the CDR3 finishes, and the germline J gene fills in the end. V and J are TRBV11-1 and TRBJ2-1; a weak D match, TRBD1 (7 bases). The CDR3 sequence is 15 residues long. V was trimmed by 5 bases and J by 5 bases, leaving 16 bases between them. Germline lookup yields CDR1 SGHAT and CDR2 FQDESV (reference sequence). The sequenced part of the CDR3 DNA is TGTGCCAGCAGCCCATGCGGGACAGTTAACAATGAG. This sequence encodes CASSPCGTVNNE. The complete CDR3 protein is CASSPCGTVNNEQFF.

This clone was detected ten times or more. The read halts 3 residues ahead of the CDR3 end, with the missing end drawn from the germline J gene. The chain couples TRBV20-1 to TRBJ1-1; the D gene is possibly TRBD1 (5 bases). CDR1 and CDR2 (germline): DFQATT, SNEGSKA (reference sequence). Trimming removed 3 bases at V and 4 bases at J, with 18 bases between. This CDR3 is built from 15 residues. CDR3 loop: CSASAPGGFFTEAFF. The DNA read from the CDR3 is TGCAGTGCTAGTGCCCCGGGGGGATTCTTCACTGAA.

This clone has at least ten counts. With the read ending 3 residues before the CDR3 end, the germline J gene is used to fill in that end. The gene calls are TRBV10-3 and TRBJ2-7; 9 bases line up with TRBD1. The CDR3 loop spans 12 amino acids. After removal of 8 bases from V and 5 bases from J, the junction contained 4 bases not matched to a gene. The germline V gene has CDR1 ENHRY and CDR2 SYGVKD. CDR3 protein: CAIGTGTHEQYF. CDR3 bases read: TGTGCCATCGGGACAGGGACCCACGAG.

Comment on this clone: The sequence runs out 3 residues before the end of the CDR3; the remainder is reconstructed from the germline J gene. This sequence joins TRBV2 and TRBJ1-3; unclear D gene. Germline loops: CDR1 SNHLY, CDR2 FYNNEI. Trimming removed 5 bases at V and 0 bases at J, with 5 bases between. There are 13 residues in the CDR3. CDR3 bases read: TGTGCCAGCAGTTCAGACTCTGGAAACACC. It specifies CASSSDSGNT. The CDR3 in full is CASSSDSGNTIYF.

This clone was found many times. The read gets to within 3 residues of the CDR3 end, and the germline J gene fills in the rest. The J gene is TRBJ2-2, the V gene TRBV18; 7 bases map to TRBD2. This CDR3 is 16 amino acids long. V lost 2 bases to trimming and J lost 1 base; unmatched junction nucleotides: 4. The germline V gene has CDR1 KGHSH and CDR2 LQKENI. CDR3 in amino acids: CASSPVASGNTGELFF. The covered CDR3 bases are TGTGCCAGCTCACCAGTGGCTAGCGGGAACACCGGGGAG. Looking up the rest from reference TRBV18 and TRBJ2-2 gives the full variable domain: NAGVMQNPRHLVRRRGQEARLRCSPMKGHSHVYWYRQLPEEGLKFMVYLQKENIIDESGMPKERFSAEFPKEGPSILRIQQVVRGDSAAYFCASSPVASGNTGELFFGEGSRLTVL.

In its sample, this clone ranks as medium-sized (0.01 to 0.1%). The observed sequence ends 3 residues before the CDR3 terminus, with the missing tail filled in from the germline J gene. The V and J genes are TRBV5-1 and TRBJ2-3; D call uncertain. Germline V gene lookup returns CDR1 SGHRS and CDR2 YFSETQ. This CDR3 spans 15 amino acids. The CDR3 here is CASSLVEPATTSQYF. The covered CDR3 bases are TGCGCCAGCAGCTTGGTAGAGCCTGCTACCACCTCG.

This clone was picked up many times. The read is 3 residues too short to cover the CDR3 end, so that end is filled in from the germline J gene. This sequence joins TRBV6-1 and TRBJ2-5; TRBD1 matches 7 bases. This CDR3 has 16 residues. Looked up from germline, CDR1 is MNHNS and CDR2 is SASEGT. V dropped 4 bases and J dropped 2; count of bases not matched to a gene: 10. The part of the CDR3 DNA that was read is TGTGCCAGCAGTGCCACTCCGGGACAGAGGCAAGAGACC. Amino acids: CASSATPGQRQET. The entire CDR3 sequence reads CASSATPGQRQETQYF.

This clone occurred many times. The CDR3 goes on 3 residues after the read ends, and that part is filled in from the germline J gene. The chain recombines TRBV2 with TRBJ2-5, with a possible D match to TRBD1 (5 bases). V lost 5 bases to trimming and J lost 5 bases, with 15 bases between them. The CDR3 contains 14 residues. Germline assignment: CDR1 SNHLY and CDR2 FYNNEI. The CDR3 reads CASSPRVTKETQYF. The DNA read from the CDR3 is TGTGCCAGCAGTCCCAGGGTAACAAAGGAGACC.

There are many counts of this clone. The read finishes 3 residues shy of the CDR3 end, and the germline J gene is used to complete it. This chain uses TRBV2 with TRBJ1-5; TRBD1 might be the D (5 bases). This CDR3 is 13 amino acids long. With 8 bases removed from V and 9 bases from J, the gap between germline ends came to 17 bases. Germline CDR1 SNHLY, CDR2 FYNNEI. This CDR3 reads CASVGEGASPQHF. Incomplete CDR3 DNA: TGTGCCAGCGTAGGGGAAGGGGCCTCGCCC.

This clone was picked up many times. The read terminates 3 residues ahead of where the CDR3 ends, so the germline J gene completes it. This rearrangement joins TRBV4-1 to TRBJ2-1; 7 bases line up with TRBD2. The CDR3 contains 14 residues. Looked up from germline, CDR1 is MGHRA and CDR2 is YSYEKL. With V trimmed by 4 bases and J by 6 bases, 6 bases remained unmatched. The DNA read from the CDR3 is TGCGCCAGCAGCCCTAGCGGAGGGGTCAATGAG. Translation: CASSPSGGVNE. The CDR3 reads in full as CASSPSGGVNEQFF.

There are many counts of this clone. The read ends 3 residues shy of where the CDR3 ends; the end is completed using the germline J gene. J is TRBJ2-3 and V is TRBV6-4; no definite D call. V lost 3 bases to trimming and J lost 5 bases, with 9 bases between them. CDR1 and CDR2 from the germline V gene are MRHNA and SNTAGT. This CDR3 is built from 13 residues. The DNA read from the CDR3 is TGTGCCAGCAGTGAGGCTCCTTTAGATACG. Its translation: CASSEAPLDT. The full CDR3 is CASSEAPLDTQYF.

The sample holds many counts of this clone. From the germline J gene comes the end of the CDR3, since the read stops 3 residues before it. The J gene is TRBJ2-3, the V gene TRBV4-1; D is possibly TRBD1 (5 bases). The CDR3 extends over 14 amino acids. Germline V gene sequence: CDR1 MGHRA, CDR2 YSYEKL. CDR3 region: CASSQGSRQGTQYF. The DNA read from the CDR3 is TGCGCCAGCAGCCAAGGGAGCCGGCAGGGAACG.

This clone was found many times. Read coverage stops 3 residues before the CDR3 terminus; the germline J gene supplies the remainder. The chain links TRBV5-1 to TRBJ2-1, with D tentatively TRBD1 (6 bases). Trimming removed 3 bases at V and 7 bases at J, with 14 bases between. Germline CDR1 is SGHRS and CDR2 is YFSETQ. The CDR3 length is 14 residues. The CDR3 loop reads CASSWVDGQNEQFF. The CDR3 bases that were read are TGCGCCAGCAGCTGGGTGGACGGACAGAATGAG. The full variable domain, with the rest looked up from reference TRBV5-1 and TRBJ2-1, is KAGVTQTPRYLIKTRGQQVTLSCSPISGHRSVSWYQQTPGQGLQFLFEYFSETQRNKGNFPGRFSGRQFSNSRSEMNVSTLELGDSALYLCASSWVDGQNEQFFGPGTRLTVL.

This clone was counted at least ten times. At one end the junction does not follow the germline gene, possibly because of a read error. The read gets to within 3 residues of the CDR3 end, and the germline J gene fills in the rest. The chain joins TRBV27 to TRBJ2-1; 9 bases map to TRBD1. CDR3 length equals 16 residues. Germline assignment: CDR1 MNHEY and CDR2 SMNVEV (reference sequence). The CDR3 spells CASSLSPGQGINEQFF. Partial CDR3 DNA: TGTGCCAGCAGCTTATCGCCAGGACAGGGGATCAATGAG.

Ten or more counts support this clone. The CDR3 sequence: CASSQGAGVEETQYF. CDR3 bases read: TGTGCCAGCAGCCAGGGGGCGGGAGTTGAGGAGACC. The rearrangement uses TRBV7-9 and TRBJ2-5; TRBD1 might be the D (8 bases). The read ends 3 residues shy of where the CDR3 ends; the end is completed using the germline J gene. The CDR3 has 15 residues. The germline V and J ends were trimmed by 5 bases and 5 bases, with 18 bases remaining between them. CDR1 SEHNR and CDR2 FQNEAQ come from the germline V gene (reference sequence). The full variable domain, in which reference TRBV7-9 and TRBJ2-5 provide the parts outside the CDR3, is DTGVSQNPRHKITKRGQNVTFRCDPISEHNRLYWYRQTLGQGPEFLTYFQNEAQLEKSRLLSDRFSAERPKGSFSTLEIQRTEQGDSAMYLCASSQGAGVEETQYFGPGTRLLVL.

This clone has ten or more counts. The missing CDR3 end, 3 residues past where the read stops, is filled in from the germline J gene. The chain recombines TRBV15 with TRBJ2-5; TRBD1 matches 10 bases. Germline V lookup: CDR1 LNHNV, CDR2 YYDKDF (reference sequence). With 6 bases clipped from V and 3 bases from J, the junction kept 10 bases outside the gene matches. CDR3 length: 16 amino acids. CDR3 region: CATRTRGQGRKETQYF. The part of the CDR3 DNA that was read is TGTGCCACCAGAACACGGGGACAGGGGAGAAAAGAGACC.